The rows below give T cell receptor beta chains drawn from one sample of a study of blood T cells in healthy people across ages. TCRdb processed the 5' RACE reads anew with MiXCR; each CDR3 protein has one entry. Of some 760,000 distinct CDR3 sequences listed, around 25% are singletons. The same specimen was also included in a second study, on T cells of mothers and their children.

Sequencing used blood. The receptors shown here come from a boy aged 5-17 years in good health. The CDR3 runs from the conserved cysteine through the conserved F or W. The D gene is left open where the match is weak. A clone size is listed for some rows: how often the clone was seen (once, few, many), or a class if it is expanded.

J gene | V gene | CDR3 length | clone size | D gene | CDR3 protein
- | TRBV11-2 | 16 | few | TRBD2 | CASSPGTSGREYEQYF
TRBJ2-4 | TRBV12-3/TRBV12-4 | 14 | few | - | CASSPPGLGDIQYF
TRBJ2-5 | TRBV5-5 | 15 | few | TRBD2 | CASSPTGRGQETQYF
TRBJ1-1 | TRBV9 | 15 | few | - | CASDRIWEVPTEAFF
TRBJ2-2 | TRBV4-3 | 18 | - | TRBD2 | CASSQALAGGPRTGELFF
TRBJ2-6 | TRBV12-3/TRBV12-4 | 19 | - | - | CASSPTEPRLLSGANVLTF
TRBJ2-3 | TRBV5-1 | 16 | few | TRBD2 | CASSWGLAESTDTQYF
TRBJ2-7 | TRBV29-1 | 13 | - | - | CSVDWGTSYEQYF
TRBJ2-7 | TRBV5-1 | 14 | - | - | CASSPSTGLFEQYF
- | TRBV5-1 | 16 | few | TRBD2 | CASSLQGLASYNEQFF
TRBJ2-5 | TRBV20-1 | 16 | - | TRBD2 | CSARDMTSGGEETQYF